The clone carrying this TCR beta chain was observed many times. The CDR3 has 16 amino acids. The germline V gene has CDR1 SGHAT and CDR2 FQNNGV. V lost 2 bases, J lost 4 bases, and 14 bases lay in between. This sample is drawn from a study of T cells in Graves' hyperthyroidism and ophthalmopathy. Amplified TCR beta CDR3 regions came from RNA transcripts. Primed by the HTBI set, a first-round RT-PCR was run on the TCR CDR3. TCRdb recomputed calls from the multiplex PCR reads with MiXCR, one row per CDR3 protein. The profile shows about 500,000 distinct CDR3 sequences, about 16% of them singletons. Patients showing uncontrolled infection, other autoimmune disease, pregnancy or lactation were ineligible. Together with thyroid ultrasound, orbital computed tomography, serum thyroxine and TRAb, clinical symptoms were used for diagnoses.

The chain recombines TRBV11-2 with TRBJ2-2; a weak D match, TRBD2 (7 bases). Sequencing was done on a sample of blood. This receptor was obtained from a woman between 25 and 40 years old with Graves' ophthalmopathy. In DNA, the CDR3 is TGTGCCAGCAGCTTATCGGGCGGGGGCCGCACCGGGGAGCTGTTTTTT. Residues: CASSLSGGGRTGELFF.